These 17 T cell receptor beta chains came from one sample sequenced in a study of T-cell reconstitution after alpha-beta-depleted transplantation in children. Library preparation (for TCRbeta) was performed with unique molecular identifiers. TCRdb ran MiXCR on the PCR reads and lists one entry per CDR3 protein. The top ten clones hold 3.5% to 4% of a sample with around 400,000 distinct CDR3 sequences, around 21% of them seen once. The sequencing here drew on PBMCs from the stem cell graft donor, taken from the stem cell graft. These receptors were taken from a human donor who donated a stem cell graft to a child with acute myeloid leukemia.

V is TRBV7-9 and J is TRBJ2-5; 12 bases are shared with TRBD2. CDR3 length: 15 amino acids. V shed 5 bases, J shed 5 bases, and the junction held 6 bases outside the gene matches. Per the germline V gene, CDR1 is SEHNR and CDR2 is FQNEAQ (reference sequence). CDR3 loop: CASSPGTSGYETQYF. The DNA of the CDR3 is TGTGCCAGCAGCCCGGGGACTAGCGGGTACGAGACCCAGTACTTC.

This clonotype showed up just a few times. This chain links TRBV7-2 with TRBJ2-7; possibly TRBD2 for D (6 bases). The germline gives CDR1 SGHTA, CDR2 FQGNSA. With 4 bases removed from V and 3 bases from J, the gap between germline ends came to 10 bases. The CDR3 has 13 residues. The CDR3 bases are TGTGCCAGCAGCTCAAAGGGAGGCTACGAGCAGTACTTC. Its translation is CASSSKGGYEQYF.

The rearrangement joins TRBV28 to TRBJ2-7; 9 nucleotides match TRBD2. This CDR3 contains 15 residues. Germline loops: CDR1 MDHEN, CDR2 SYDVKM. The V segment lost 5 bases and the J segment 3 bases; nucleotides outside the gene matches: 8. The CDR3 DNA reads TGTGCCAGCAGTCGCTTAGCGGGAGAGCGCTACGAGCAGTACTTC. It translates to CASSRLAGERYEQYF.

This clonotype was found a few times. This chain uses TRBV29-1 with TRBJ2-1; D remains ambiguous. Trimming pared 4 bases from V and 3 bases from J, leaving 13 bases between. The germline gives CDR1 SQVTM, CDR2 ANQGSEA. The CDR3 consists of 14 residues. DNA of the CDR3: TGCAGCGTTGTTGTGACTCACGACTACAATGAGCAGTTCTTC. Translated, it gives CSVVVTHDYNEQFF.

This chain connects TRBV20-1 to TRBJ1-1; possible D gene TRBD1, 5 bases. From germline, CDR1 is DFQATT and CDR2 SNEGSKA (reference sequence). Trimming left V 1 base short and J 4 bases short, with 10 bases between. This CDR3 has 13 amino acids. This chain's CDR3 is CSARVKGPTEAFF. CDR3 sequence (DNA): TGCAGTGCTAGAGTGAAGGGGCCCACTGAAGCTTTCTTT.

The chain recombines TRBV10-3 with TRBJ2-2; D is possibly TRBD1 (6 bases). Germline assignment: CDR1 ENHRY and CDR2 SYGVKD. V gave up 0 bases and J gave up 5 bases, with 10 bases separating them. This CDR3 is built from 15 residues. This chain's CDR3 is CAISESTGLTGELFF. In nucleotides, the CDR3 is TGTGCCATCAGTGAGTCGACAGGATTGACCGGGGAGCTGTTTTTT.

This clonotype was recorded a few times. The gene calls are TRBV12-3 or TRBV12-4 and TRBJ2-4; 8 bases line up with TRBD2. Germline trimming cut 6 bases from V and 7 bases from J; bases unmatched to any gene: 11. The CDR3 sequence is 15 residues long. The CDR3 sequence: CASSQLAVDGNIQYF. For the CDR3, the DNA is TGTGCCAGCAGCCAACTAGCGGTGGATGGGAACATTCAGTACTTC.

This chain links TRBV20-1 with TRBJ1-1; maybe TRBD1 (6 bases). CDR3 length equals 16 residues. From germline, CDR1 is DFQATT and CDR2 SNEGSKA (reference sequence). V was clipped by 0 bases and J by 0 bases, with 14 bases between them. The CDR3: CSAREWGRGMNTEAFF. CDR3 in DNA: TGCAGTGCTAGAGAATGGGGCAGGGGAATGAACACTGAAGCTTTCTTT.

This chain links TRBV5-5 with TRBJ2-5, with 12 bases identical to TRBD1. CDR3 length: 15 amino acids. Germline CDR1 and CDR2: SGHKS and YYEKEE (reference sequence). The V and J ends lost 4 bases and 5 bases, in that order; junction bases with no gene match: 6. As DNA, the CDR3 is TGTGCCAGCAGCGGCGGGACAGGGGGCCGGGAGACCCAGTACTTC. Protein: CASSGGTGGRETQYF.

In this sample, this clonotype turned up many times. The chain is built from TRBV20-1 and TRBJ2-7, with D possibly TRBD2 on 6 matching bases. The ends were cut back, 1 base at V and 4 bases at J, with 17 bases in the middle. CDR1 DFQATT and CDR2 SNEGSKA come from the germline V gene (reference sequence). The CDR3 has 15 amino acids. For the CDR3, the DNA is TGCAGTGCTAGAGTACCGGGACTGCAATTATACGAGCAGTACTTC. This sequence encodes CSARVPGLQLYEQYF.

The V gene is TRBV24-1, the J gene TRBJ1-1, with D possibly being TRBD1 (5 bases). This CDR3 comprises 13 residues. Trimming cost V 6 bases and J 7 bases, with 14 bases left between them. CDR1 is KGHDR and CDR2 is SFDVKD in the germline V gene. The CDR3 sequence is CATSKGRRGEAFF. In DNA, the CDR3 is TGTGCCACCAGTAAGGGAAGAAGGGGTGAAGCTTTCTTT.

This clonotype was seen only a few times. The J gene is TRBJ2-1, the V gene TRBV6-1; D remains unclear. Germline CDR1 is MNHNS and CDR2 is SASEGT. V was cut by 4 bases and J by 0 bases, with 10 bases left in between. The CDR3 is 15 residues long. CDR3 in amino acids: CASSAGLSSYNEQFF. The CDR3 DNA reads TGTGCCAGCAGTGCCGGGCTGAGCTCCTACAATGAGCAGTTCTTC.

This clonotype appeared a few times. The chain joins TRBV24-1 to TRBJ2-5; 7 bases are shared with TRBD2. The germline V gene has CDR1 KGHDR and CDR2 SFDVKD. The V gene end was trimmed by 4 bases and the J gene end by 3 bases; junction bases not matched to a gene: 4. The CDR3 runs to 14 residues. This chain's CDR3 is CATSDAGTKETQYF. The CDR3 nucleotides read TGTGCCACCAGTGACGCGGGGACTAAAGAGACCCAGTACTTC.

Ten or more counts support this clonotype. The chain combines TRBV6-2 or TRBV6-3 with TRBJ2-7, with D possibly matching TRBD1 (5 bases). The CDR3 length is 17 residues. Germline lookup yields CDR1 MNHEY and CDR2 SVGEGT. V gave up 2 bases and J gave up 3 bases, with 20 bases separating them. CDR3: CASSYPARATGSYEQYF. Here the CDR3 DNA reads TGTGCCAGCAGTTACCCCGCCCGGGCAACAGGCAGCTACGAGCAGTACTTC.

The chain carries TRBV3-1 and TRBJ2-3; 9 bases align to TRBD2. With V trimmed by 6 bases and J by 3 bases, 13 bases remained unmatched. The CDR3 is 17 residues long. Germline lookup yields CDR1 LGHDT and CDR2 YNNKEL (reference sequence). The CDR3 loop reads CASSRRLLAGTTDTQYF. CDR3 DNA sequence: TGTGCCAGCAGTCGAAGATTACTAGCGGGTACTACAGATACGCAGTATTTT.

This chain uses TRBV5-4 with TRBJ2-3, with a weak D call TRBD1 (6 bases). Trimming removed 7 bases at V and 2 bases at J, with 23 bases between. The CDR3 length is 17 residues. In germline, CDR1 is SGHNT, CDR2 YYREEE (reference sequence). The CDR3 bases are TGTGCCAGCCATGTTTTAAAGACAGGATACAACACAGATACGCAGTATTTT. Translated: CASHVLKTGYNTDTQYF.

This clonotype was seen ten or more times. V usage is TRBV6-5 and J usage is TRBJ1-2, with 10 bases identical to TRBD1. This CDR3 comprises 15 residues. Losses at the gene ends were 7 bases for V and 14 bases for J; bases not matched to a gene: 19. Germline CDR1 MNHEY, CDR2 SVGAGI. The CDR3 sequence is CASTRSGTGTGAPTF. The CDR3 DNA sequence: TGTGCCAGCACCAGATCTGGAACCGGGACAGGGGCACCAACCTTC.